The source of this TCR beta chain is a study of T cell responses to AZD1222 COVID-19 vaccine. Whole-study results and caveats: Donors skewed white British and female; clonal diversity was possibly underestimated. Recipients of two AZD1222 doses showed rising Spike-specific TCR breadth and depth. Baseline seropositivity occurred in only a handful of AZD1222 recipients. Among vaccine-associated CD4 TCRs, coverage spanned spike, with dominance at 160-218 and 743-854.

For this clone: Its antigen is currently unknown.

Clones were sequenced by immunoSEQ multiplex PCR, and TCRdb holds only the in-frame ones, with some missing. The sample consists of some 150,000 clones, 80% to 95% of them appearing once. The V segment lost 6 bases and the J segment 0 bases; nucleotides outside the gene matches: 5. There are 15 residues in the CDR3. Germline loops: CDR1 SNHLY, CDR2 FYNNEI. The specimen was peripheral blood, collected on day 0 of MenACWY control vaccination. This receptor was obtained from an adult in good health. The chain combines TRBV2 with TRBJ1-5; 7 positions agree with TRBD1. This CDR3 reads CASSGDSHSNQPQHF. CDR3 nucleotides: TGTGCCAGCAGCGGGGACAGCCATAGCAATCAGCCCCAGCATTTT. Complete variable domain (other parts from reference TRBV2 and TRBJ1-5): EPEVTQTPSHQVTQMGQEVILRCVPISNHLYFYWYRQILGQKVEFLVSFYNNEISEKSEIFDDQFSVERPDGSNFTLKIRSTKLEDSAMYFCASSGDSHSNQPQHFGDGTRLSIL.